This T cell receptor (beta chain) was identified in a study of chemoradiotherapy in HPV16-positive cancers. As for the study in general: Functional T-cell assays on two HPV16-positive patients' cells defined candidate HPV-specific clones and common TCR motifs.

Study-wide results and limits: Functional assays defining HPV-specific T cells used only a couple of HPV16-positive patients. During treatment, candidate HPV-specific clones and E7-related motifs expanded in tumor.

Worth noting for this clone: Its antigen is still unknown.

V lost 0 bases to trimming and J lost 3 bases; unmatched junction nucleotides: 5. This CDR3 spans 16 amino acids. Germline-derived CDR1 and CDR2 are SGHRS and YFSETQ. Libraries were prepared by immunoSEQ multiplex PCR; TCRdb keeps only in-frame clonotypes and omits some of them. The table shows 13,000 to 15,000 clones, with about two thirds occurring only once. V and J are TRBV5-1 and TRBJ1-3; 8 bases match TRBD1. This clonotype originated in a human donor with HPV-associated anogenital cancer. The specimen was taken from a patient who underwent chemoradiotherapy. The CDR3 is CASSLGQGTGGNTIYF. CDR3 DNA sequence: TGCGCCAGCAGCTTGGGACAGGGGACGGGTGGAAACACCATATATTTT.